These 14 T cell receptor beta chains originate from one sample sequenced in a study of vaccination effects on CD4 cells after COVID-19. Some clones are missing from TCRdb's copy, which holds only in-frame ones; the method was immunoSEQ multiplex PCR. Here the sample spans more than 12,000 clones, approximately 72% being singletons. Antigen-specific CD4+ T cells were first expanded with viral peptide pools by the ViraFEST assay and only then sequenced. Subsequent to roughly 10 days of culture, CD4+ T cells were isolated. As their vaccination, participants received two doses of either BNT162b2 or mRNA-1273. Antigens of these TCRs are unknown. This sample comprised CD4+ T cells from PBMCs cultured with SARS-CoV-2 spike peptides, obtained after COVID-19 vaccination. These receptors were collected from a human donor who received a COVID-19 vaccine.

V gene TRBV6-1 combines with J gene TRBJ1-4; 9 bases are shared with TRBD1. The V gene's germline CDR1 is MNHNS and CDR2 SASEGT. The CDR3 consists of 16 residues. J gave up 8 bases and V 1 base, and 8 bases lay outside the gene matches. CDR3 loop: CASSEGEGTGIEKLFF. DNA for the CDR3: TGTGCCAGCAGTGAAGGGGAAGGGACAGGGATCGAAAAACTGTTTTTT.

This clone was recorded a few times. J is TRBJ1-6 and V is TRBV6-1, with no clear D. CDR1 is MNHNS, CDR2 SASEGT, per germline. Trimming pared 0 bases from V and 7 bases from J, leaving 10 bases between. The CDR3 loop spans 15 amino acids. CDR3 amino acids: CASSEADGYNSPLHF. Here the CDR3 DNA reads TGTGCCAGCAGTGAAGCGGACGGATACAATTCACCCCTCCACTTT.

The chain is built from TRBV19 and TRBJ1-5; a possible D gene is TRBD1 (6 bases). CDR1 is LNHDA, CDR2 SQIVND, per germline (reference sequence). Trimming shortened V by 0 bases and J by 2 bases, and 11 bases separated the two germline ends. This CDR3 contains 16 residues. As DNA, the CDR3 is TGTGCCAGTAGTATAGATCCCCGGACAGGCAATCAGCCCCAGCATTTT. This translates into CASSIDPRTGNQPQHF.

The V gene is TRBV30, the J gene TRBJ1-1, with D possibly TRBD1 on 6 matching bases. Germline CDR1 is GTSNPN and CDR2 is SVGIG (reference sequence). This CDR3 has 12 residues. Trimming removed 4 bases at V and 0 bases at J, with 6 bases between. The CDR3 DNA follows: TGTGCCTGGAAGGGGGTGAACACTGAAGCTTTCTTT. Protein product: CAWKGVNTEAFF. Full variable domain (remainder filled in from reference TRBV30 and TRBJ1-1): SQTIHQWPATLVQPVGSPLSLECTVEGTSNPNLYWYRQAAGRGLQLLFYSVGIGQISSEVPQNLSASRPQDRQFILSSKKLLLSDSGFYLCAWKGVNTEAFFGQGTRLTVV.

The V and J genes are TRBV30 and TRBJ2-1; the D is unclear. V shed 5 bases and J shed 8 bases, with 13 bases lying between them. The CDR3 sequence is 12 residues long. Germline lookup yields CDR1 GTSNPN and CDR2 SVGIG (reference sequence). The CDR3 nucleotides read TGTGCCTGGGGTCAATGGTTCGATGAGCAGTTCTTC. Translation: CAWGQWFDEQFF.

V gene TRBV4-2 combines with J gene TRBJ2-5; 9 bases are a match to TRBD2. This CDR3 comprises 16 residues. Looked up from germline, CDR1 is LGHNA and CDR2 is YNFKEQ. Trimming took 0 bases from V and 4 from J; bases not matched to a gene: 6. CDR3 loop: CASSQEVAGVPETQYF. The DNA of the CDR3 is TGTGCCAGCAGCCAAGAAGTAGCGGGGGTCCCAGAGACCCAGTACTTC.

This chain joins TRBV6-2 or TRBV6-3 and TRBJ2-1; D is ambiguous. CDR1 and CDR2 from the germline V gene are MNHEY and SVGEGT. The ends were cut back, 2 bases at V and 5 bases at J, with 7 bases in the middle. The CDR3 length is 13 residues. This CDR3 is CASSYPLNNEQFF. The DNA of the CDR3 is TGTGCCAGCAGTTACCCTCTTAACAATGAGCAGTTCTTC.

This clone occurred once. The chain combines TRBV15 with TRBJ1-1; 8 nucleotides line up with TRBD1. Looked up from germline, CDR1 is LNHNV and CDR2 is YYDKDF (reference sequence). Trimming at V came to 1 base and at J to 4 bases, leaving 5 bases not matched to a gene. This CDR3 has 15 residues. The DNA for the CDR3 is TGTGCCACCAGCAGAGGGACAGGGATCGGCACTGAAGCTTTCTTT. It is translated as CATSRGTGIGTEAFF.

In this sample, this clone turned up a few times. The genes are TRBV28 and TRBJ2-7, with 7 bases lining up with TRBD1. This CDR3 has 13 residues. Germline CDR1 is MDHEN and CDR2 is SYDVKM. V was clipped by 5 bases and J by 0 bases; unmatched bases: 1. CDR3 sequence reads: CASSRDSSYEQYF. DNA for the CDR3: TGTGCCAGCAGTCGGGACAGCTCCTACGAGCAGTACTTC.

This clone has just one count. The genes are TRBV3-1 (or the pseudogene TRBV3-2) and TRBJ2-1, with D possibly matching TRBD2 (5 bases). CDR1 and CDR2 from the germline V gene are LGHDT and YNNKEL (reference sequence). The V and J ends lost 1 base and 16 bases respectively, with 14 bases between them. The CDR3 totals 12 residues. CDR3 region: CASSQARGRRFF. The DNA of the CDR3 is TGTGCCAGCAGCCAAGCTAGAGGGCGCCGATTCTTC.

V gene TRBV7-2 combines with J gene TRBJ2-1; D is unresolved. Per germline, CDR1 SGHTA and CDR2 FQGNSA. This CDR3 has 14 amino acids. With 2 bases removed from V and 0 bases from J, the gap between germline ends came to 5 bases. CDR3 nucleotides: TGTGCCAGCAGCTTATTGAGCTCCTACAATGAGCAGTTCTTC. It yields the protein CASSLLSSYNEQFF.

This clone has just a few counts. The chain links TRBV3-1 (or the pseudogene TRBV3-2) to TRBJ2-1; D possibly uses TRBD1 or TRBD2 (5 bases each). Trimming shortened V by 8 bases and J by 6 bases, and 17 bases separated the two germline ends. The CDR3 covers 14 residues. Germline V gene lookup returns CDR1 LGHDT and CDR2 YNNKEL (reference sequence). Here the CDR3 reads CASSSVGDGNEQFF. DNA of the CDR3: TGTGCCAGCTCCTCCGTGGGGGACGGCAATGAGCAGTTCTTC.

This rearrangement joins TRBV24-1 to TRBJ1-5; no clear D. Trimming shortened V by 7 bases and J by 7 bases, and 4 bases separated the two germline ends. Germline V gives CDR1 KGHDR, CDR2 SFDVKD. The CDR3 totals 10 residues. CDR3 in amino acids: CATSRQPQHF. Here the CDR3 DNA reads TGTGCCACCAGCCGGCAGCCCCAGCATTTT.

This clone was detected a few times. The chain couples TRBV9 to TRBJ2-3; 7 bases are a match to TRBD2. This CDR3 is built from 16 residues. Germline CDR1 SGDLS, CDR2 YYNGEE. Germline trimming cut 0 bases from V and 3 bases from J; bases unmatched to any gene: 7. The CDR3 here is CASSVGAGEGTDTQYF. In DNA form, the CDR3 reads TGTGCCAGCAGCGTAGGGGCGGGAGAAGGTACAGATACGCAGTATTTT.